This TCR beta chain is drawn from a study of response to subunit inactivated influenza vaccine. With regard to this clonotype: Its antigen is not known.

Overall study results and limits: Few new T cells, the authors suggested, are recruited by each seasonal influenza vaccination.

TCRdb re-derived calls from the RT-PCR reads in MiXCR, one entry per CDR3 protein. The sample shows hundreds of thousands of distinct CDR3 sequences, roughly 23% of them seen only once. V was clipped by 0 bases and J by 4 bases; unmatched bases: 10. The CDR3 is 19 amino acids. Germline-derived CDR1 and CDR2 are MGHRA and YSYEKL. The sequencing here drew on CD4+ T cells sorted from PBMCs, taken 5 to 6 days after vaccination. The sequence was collected from a man aged 45-60 years who received an inactivated influenza vaccine. This rearrangement joins TRBV4-1 to TRBJ2-1; 12 nucleotides line up with TRBD2. The CDR3 coding sequence is TGCGCCAGCAGCCAAGATCCGACTAGCGGGAGTCCGGGGTACAATGAGCAGTTCTTC. It yields the protein CASSQDPTSGSPGYNEQFF.